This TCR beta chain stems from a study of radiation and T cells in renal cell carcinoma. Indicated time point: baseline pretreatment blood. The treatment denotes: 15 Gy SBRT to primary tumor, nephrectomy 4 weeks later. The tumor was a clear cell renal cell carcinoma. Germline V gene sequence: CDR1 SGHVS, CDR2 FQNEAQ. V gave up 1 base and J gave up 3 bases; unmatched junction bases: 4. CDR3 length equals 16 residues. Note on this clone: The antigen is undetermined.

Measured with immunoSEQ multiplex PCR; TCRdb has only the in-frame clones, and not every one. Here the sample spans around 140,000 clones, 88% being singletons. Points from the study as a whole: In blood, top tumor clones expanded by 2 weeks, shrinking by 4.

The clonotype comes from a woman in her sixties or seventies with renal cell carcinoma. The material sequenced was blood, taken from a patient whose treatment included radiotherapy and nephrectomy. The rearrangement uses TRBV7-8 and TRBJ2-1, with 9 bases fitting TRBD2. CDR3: CASSLVTSGDYNEQFF. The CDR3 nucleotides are TGTGCCAGCAGCTTAGTGACTAGCGGTGACTACAATGAGCAGTTCTTC.